This T cell receptor (beta chain) was observed in a study of monozygotic twins with inflammatory bowel disease. TCRdb re-called the 5' RACE reads and gives one entry per CDR3 protein, without DNA. The table for this sample gives approximately 340,000 distinct CDR3 sequences. Germline V lookup: CDR1 SGDLS, CDR2 YYNGEE. The CDR3 is 14 residues long. This sequence joins TRBV9 and TRBJ2-1. Material for sequencing was blood. This TCR was sampled from a human donor with ulcerative colitis or Crohn's disease, or a healthy co-twin of an affected twin (not recorded which). This CDR3 is CASSAGLDRNEQFF.